This T cell receptor (beta chain) came from a study of CD8 T cells in ankylosing spondylitis. Germline V gene lookup returns CDR1 SGDLS and CDR2 YYNGEE. The CDR3 is 15 residues long. V shed 1 base, J shed 5 bases, and the junction held 7 bases outside the gene matches. TCRdb reprocessed the 5' RACE reads with MiXCR, giving one entry per CDR3 protein. This sample carries a few hundred thousand distinct CDR3 sequences, around 19% of them seen once, and the ten largest clones take 40% to 50%. Concerning this clonotype: The antigen is not known.

Study-level results: In the blood and synovial fluid of reactive arthritis, some motif variants had been previously reported. Those disease-linked clones were CD8+; they were also relatively rare in peripheral blood. One TCR beta motif, made up of eight highly homologous variants, appeared characteristic of ankylosing spondylitis blood.

Sequencing used blood, either unsorted or a sorted T cell fraction (not recorded which). The chain joins TRBV9 to TRBJ2-5; TRBD2 matches 8 bases. The TCR originated in a male donor with ankylosing spondylitis. CDR3 residues: CASSVWGSGEETQYF. The CDR3 DNA reads as TGTGCCAGCAGCGTATGGGGTAGCGGGGAGGAGACCCAGTACTTC. Combining the CDR3 with reference TRBV9 and TRBJ2-5 gives the whole variable domain DSGVTQTPKHLITATGQRVTLRCSPRSGDLSVYWYQQSLDQGLQFLIQYYNGEERAKGNILERFSAQQFPDLHSELNLSSLELGDSALYFCASSVWGSGEETQYFGPGTRLLVL.